This T cell receptor beta chain was sequenced in a study of spatial heterogeneity in lung cancer. As for the study in general: Sequencing consistently turned up more beta-chain sequences than alpha-chain sequences.

The ends were cut back, 1 base at V and 9 bases at J, with 15 bases in the middle. The CDR3 runs 15 residues. Germline V lookup: CDR1 SEHNR, CDR2 FQNEAQ (reference sequence). As regards this clonotype: Its specificity is unknown.

TCRdb re-called the 5' RACE reads through MiXCR, storing one row per CDR3 protein. Here the sample spans some 100,000 distinct CDR3 sequences, 10% to 15% being singletons. Regarding the study as a whole: Ubiquitous, expanded tumor-derived TCRs were more frequently observed in blood at resection than at follow-up.

Time point given: sample taken at primary tumor resection. Sequencing of whole RNA from tumor, nontumor lung or frozen PBMC involved no sorting. The donors, roughly 70 patients with untreated early-stage non-small cell lung cancer, provided the samples. This TCR was recovered from a male donor with early-stage non-small cell lung cancer. This chain connects TRBV7-9 to TRBJ1-4; a possible D gene is TRBD1 (6 bases). This specimen consisted of PBMCs, obtained at surgery. This CDR3 is CASSLVGRGPQKLFF. The CDR3 region has the DNA TGTGCCAGCAGCTTAGTGGGCAGGGGCCCTCAAAAACTGTTTTTT.